A single sample gave rise to the 20 T cell receptor beta chains below, sequenced in a study of cytomegalovirus exposure and HLA in healthy donors. PCR used 60 Vbeta primers and 13 Jbeta primers. Assay: immunoSEQ multiplex PCR; the TCRdb copy retains only in-frame clones and omits some. The sample carries around 160,000 clones, 75% to 85% recorded once. The sequenced sample consisted of PBMCs. The receptors were sampled from a male donor in good health and CMV-seropositive.

The V call is TRBV15, the J call TRBJ1-2; D may be TRBD1 (5 bases). This CDR3 has 15 residues. Trimming took off 1 base at V and 10 bases at J, with 19 bases between the two ends. Germline V lookup: CDR1 LNHNV, CDR2 YYDKDF (reference sequence). CDR3: CATSRGFGADGIYTF. The CDR3, as DNA: TGTGCCACCAGCAGAGGCTTTGGGGCTGATGGAATCTACACCTTC.

This clone appeared a few times. V is TRBV5-5 and J is TRBJ2-3; possible D gene TRBD1, 6 bases. Trimming cost V 3 bases and J 3 bases, with 11 bases left between them. The CDR3 length is 14 residues. Germline V gene data show CDR1 as SGHKS and CDR2 as YYEKEE (reference sequence). The CDR3 DNA follows: TGTGCCAGCAGCTGGTCGACAGGAACAGATACGCAGTATTTT. It is translated as CASSWSTGTDTQYF.

The genes are TRBV5-4 and TRBJ2-4; D possibly corresponds to TRBD1 (6 bases). V lost 4 bases and J lost 0, with 11 bases in between. Germline V gene lookup returns CDR1 SGHNT and CDR2 YYREEE (reference sequence). This CDR3 contains 15 residues. The CDR3 sequence is CASSQQGTAKNIQYF. DNA for the CDR3: TGTGCCAGCAGCCAACAGGGTACAGCCAAAAACATTCAGTACTTC.

The chain recombines TRBV9 with TRBJ2-7; 7 bases map to TRBD2. The CDR3 has 12 amino acids. Germline values: CDR1 SGDLS, CDR2 YYNGEE. The V segment lost 3 bases and the J segment 6 bases; nucleotides outside the gene matches: 3. CDR3 protein: CASSGTGGEQYF. For the CDR3, the DNA is TGTGCCAGCAGCGGGACGGGGGGCGAGCAGTACTTC.

This clone has just a few counts. The V call is TRBV6-5, the J call TRBJ1-4; D is ambiguous. Per the germline V gene, CDR1 is MNHEY and CDR2 is SVGAGI. The CDR3 length is 15 residues. Trimming took off 1 base at V and 0 bases at J, with 6 bases between the two ends. In nucleotides, the CDR3 is TGTGCCAGCAGTTACTTCAGTACAACTAATGAAAAACTGTTTTTT. Translated, it gives CASSYFSTTNEKLFF.

This clone was observed a single time. V usage is TRBV6-4 and J usage is TRBJ2-3, with 8 bases fitting TRBD2. V was pared by 6 bases and J by 5 bases, with 13 bases of the junction left unmatched. CDR3 length: 16 amino acids. The germline V gene has CDR1 MRHNA and CDR2 SNTAGT. In nucleotides, the CDR3 is TGTGCCAGCAGCCAGCTCTGGGCGGGGGGACAAGATACGCAGTATTTT. It translates to CASSQLWAGGQDTQYF.

In DNA form, the CDR3 reads TGTGCCAGCAGTGAAGGAGGGCTACGGGAGACCCAGTACTTC. Translated, it gives CASSEGGLRETQYF. The rearrangement links TRBV6-1 to TRBJ2-5; weak D call: TRBD2 (5 bases). Germline V gives CDR1 MNHNS, CDR2 SASEGT. V was cut by 1 base and J by 5 bases, with 11 bases left in between. This CDR3 contains 14 residues.

V gene TRBV4-1 combines with J gene TRBJ1-5, with a weak D call TRBD1 (6 bases). This CDR3 contains 15 residues. Trimming removed 5 bases at V and 2 bases at J, with 13 bases between. The V gene's germline CDR1 is MGHRA and CDR2 YSYEKL. As DNA, the CDR3 is TGCGCCAGCAGCTCGGAATGGGGGCGCAATCAGCCCCAGCATTTT. Residues: CASSSEWGRNQPQHF.

The rearrangement joins TRBV27 to TRBJ2-5; 7 nucleotides line up with TRBD1. Per germline, CDR1 MNHEY and CDR2 SMNVEV (reference sequence). There are 14 residues in the CDR3. The V and J ends lost 3 bases and 5 bases, in that order; junction bases with no gene match: 6. CDR3 in DNA: TGTGCCAGCAGTTTGAGGGGGCGGTGGGAGACCCAGTACTTC. It yields the protein CASSLRGRWETQYF.

The chain employs TRBV4-1 and TRBJ1-2; 10 nucleotides agree with TRBD1. The V gene end was trimmed by 5 bases and the J gene end by 5 bases; junction bases not matched to a gene: 8. Per the germline V gene, CDR1 is MGHRA and CDR2 is YSYEKL. This CDR3 comprises 15 residues. CDR3 loop: CASSAGQGGTYGYTF. In DNA form, the CDR3 reads TGCGCCAGCAGCGCCGGACAGGGGGGGACTTATGGCTACACCTTC.

This chain joins TRBV2 and TRBJ1-4; unclear D gene. The CDR3 length is 11 residues. Germline loops: CDR1 SNHLY, CDR2 FYNNEI. The V and J ends lost 4 bases and 7 bases respectively, with 4 bases between them. The CDR3: CASSVSEKLFF. Written as DNA, the CDR3 is TGTGCCAGCAGTGTTAGTGAAAAACTGTTTTTT.

CDR3: CASSLGAREQGYEQYF. The DNA of the CDR3 is TGTGCCAGCAGCTTAGGGGCCCGGGAGCAAGGGTACGAGCAGTACTTC. The chain carries TRBV7-9 and TRBJ2-7; TRBD2 might be the D (6 bases). This CDR3 contains 16 residues. V shed 1 base and J shed 4 bases, with 17 bases lying between them. Germline V gene lookup returns CDR1 SEHNR and CDR2 FQNEAQ (reference sequence).

This chain links TRBV27 with TRBJ2-1; TRBD2 is a possible D gene (5 bases). The germline CDR1 and CDR2 sequences are MNHEY and SMNVEV (reference sequence). Trimming pared 4 bases from V and 7 bases from J, leaving 17 bases between. The CDR3 loop spans 15 amino acids. CDR3 sequence (DNA): TGTGCCAGCAGTTCCGGACTGTCCCTAGGAAATGAGCAGTTCTTC. Amino acid sequence: CASSSGLSLGNEQFF.

The gene calls are TRBV2 and TRBJ1-1, with a tentative D call TRBD1 (5 bases). The CDR3 spans 10 residues. CDR1 SNHLY and CDR2 FYNNEI come from the germline V gene. The V end was cut by 2 bases, the J end by 11 bases, with 6 bases between. The CDR3 loop is CASSERGAFF. The CDR3 DNA sequence: TGTGCCAGCAGTGAAAGGGGTGCTTTCTTT.

The chain is built from TRBV4-3 and TRBJ2-3; D is possibly TRBD2 (5 bases). The CDR3 sequence is 16 residues long. V was clipped by 2 bases and J by 1 base, with 13 bases between them. Germline assignment: CDR1 LGHNA and CDR2 YSLEER. The CDR3 bases are TGCGCCAGCAGCCAATGGGGAGAGGTGGGCACAGATACGCAGTATTTT. Translation: CASSQWGEVGTDTQYF.

The rearrangement links TRBV6-5 to TRBJ2-4; D gene unclear. Germline V gene lookup returns CDR1 MNHEY and CDR2 SVGAGI. The CDR3 covers 15 residues. With 3 bases removed from V and 1 base from J, the gap between germline ends came to 10 bases. The CDR3 spells CASSYTVSAKNIQYF. DNA of the CDR3: TGTGCCAGCAGTTATACGGTTTCCGCCAAAAACATTCAGTACTTC.

This chain links TRBV9 with TRBJ2-3; 12 bases fit TRBD2. Germline loops: CDR1 SGDLS, CDR2 YYNGEE. J gave up 0 bases and V 7 bases, and 12 bases lay outside the gene matches. The CDR3 spans 18 residues. The CDR3 DNA sequence: TGTGCCAGCGCGGTGCCACTAGCGGGGGGTGGAAGCACAGATACGCAGTATTTT. Protein sequence: CASAVPLAGGGSTDTQYF.

The gene calls are TRBV9 and TRBJ1-4, with D hard to call. The germline V and J ends were trimmed by 2 bases and 3 bases, with 8 bases remaining between them. From germline, CDR1 is SGDLS and CDR2 YYNGEE. This CDR3 contains 14 residues. CDR3 amino acids: CASSVATANEKLFF. The CDR3 DNA follows: TGTGCCAGCAGCGTCGCTACAGCTAATGAAAAACTGTTTTTT.

The genes are TRBV11-3 and TRBJ2-7; 9 bases align to TRBD1. The CDR3 length is 13 residues. The trim removed 4 bases at V and 4 bases at J, leaving 2 bases unmatched. CDR1 is SGHNT, CDR2 YENEEA, per germline. CDR3 sequence reads: CASSWTGEYEQYF. In DNA, the CDR3 is TGTGCCAGCAGCTGGACAGGGGAATACGAGCAGTACTTC.

This clone has just a few counts. The V and J genes are TRBV4-1 and TRBJ2-3, with D tentatively TRBD1 (5 bases). The V gene's germline CDR1 is MGHRA and CDR2 YSYEKL. The CDR3 length is 15 residues. Trimming removed 0 bases at V and 2 bases at J, with 9 bases between. The CDR3 DNA reads as TGCGCCAGCAGCCAAGATCAGGGCTACACAGATACGCAGTATTTT. Its translation: CASSQDQGYTDTQYF.